This is a list of T cell receptor beta chains from one sample in a study of radiotherapy plus CTLA-4 blockade in lung cancer. Clones were sequenced by immunoSEQ multiplex PCR, and TCRdb holds only the in-frame ones, with some missing. The table includes some 45,000 clones, around 77% detected once. This material consisted of peripheral blood, taken from a patient treated with radiotherapy plus ipilimumab. These receptors were taken from a human donor with non-small cell lung cancer who had stable disease on radiotherapy plus ipilimumab. Both conserved end residues are part of each CDR3. Fields, in order: D gene, clone size, CDR3 length, J gene, V gene, CDR3 protein, CDR3 DNA. The D gene is left open where the match is weak. Where a row states a size, it is once, few, many or the class of an expanded clone; other rows omit it.

d_gene: -
abundance: -
len: 15
j_gene: TRBJ1-1
v_gene: TRBV4-1
CDR3aa: CASRYDSGARTEAFF
CDR3nt: TGCGCCAGCAGATACGATTCGGGGGCACGTACTGAAGCTTTCTTT

d_gene: TRBD1
abundance: -
len: 17
j_gene: TRBJ1-1
v_gene: TRBV28
CDR3aa: CASSRPGQGARNTEAFF
CDR3nt: TGTGCCAGCAGCCGACCGGGACAGGGGGCCCGGAACACTGAAGCTTTCTTT

d_gene: TRBD2
abundance: -
len: 14
j_gene: TRBJ2-1
v_gene: TRBV29-1
CDR3aa: CSVGTSGYYNEQFF
CDR3nt: TGCAGCGTTGGGACTAGCGGATATTACAATGAGCAGTTCTTC

d_gene: -
abundance: -
len: 13
j_gene: TRBJ1-2
v_gene: TRBV5-4
CDR3aa: CASSMQDNYGYTF
CDR3nt: TGTGCCAGCAGTATGCAGGATAACTATGGCTACACCTTC

d_gene: -
abundance: few
len: 16
j_gene: TRBJ1-2
v_gene: TRBV21-1
CDR3aa: CASSKGGKGTNYGYTF
CDR3nt: TGTGCCAGCAGCAAAGGCGGTAAGGGCACTAACTATGGCTACACCTTC

d_gene: -
abundance: -
len: 15
j_gene: TRBJ1-3
v_gene: TRBV6-5
CDR3aa: CASKQGRIRGNTIYF
CDR3nt: TGTGCCAGCAAACAGGGAAGGATTAGGGGAAACACCATATATTTT

d_gene: -
abundance: -
len: 16
j_gene: TRBJ1-3
v_gene: TRBV6-5
CDR3aa: CASSSGRLLSGNTIYF
CDR3nt: TGTGCCAGCAGTTCGGGACGGCTACTCTCTGGAAACACCATATATTTT

d_gene: -
abundance: -
len: 14
j_gene: TRBJ2-3
v_gene: TRBV7-2
CDR3aa: CASSLSRGLDTQYF
CDR3nt: TGTGCCAGCAGCTTATCCCGGGGTTTGGATACGCAGTATTTT

d_gene: -
abundance: -
len: 15
j_gene: TRBJ1-1
v_gene: TRBV5-6
CDR3aa: CASSFETDGTPGAFF
CDR3nt: TGTGCCAGCAGCTTTGAGACAGACGGTACCCCTGGAGCTTTCTTT

d_gene: -
abundance: medium-sized
len: 14
j_gene: TRBJ2-3
v_gene: TRBV9
CDR3aa: CASSVGAGTDTQYF
CDR3nt: TGTGCCAGCAGCGTAGGCGCTGGCACAGATACGCAGTATTTT

d_gene: -
abundance: -
len: 12
j_gene: TRBJ2-3
v_gene: TRBV7-9
CDR3aa: CASSREVDTQYF
CDR3nt: TGTGCCAGCAGCCGAGAGGTAGATACGCAGTATTTT

d_gene: TRBD1
abundance: once
len: 14
j_gene: TRBJ1-5
v_gene: TRBV18
CDR3aa: CASSLDRGKQPQHF
CDR3nt: TGTGCCAGCTCTCTTGACAGGGGGAAGCAGCCCCAGCATTTT

d_gene: -
abundance: -
len: 15
j_gene: TRBJ1-4
v_gene: TRBV12-5
CDR3aa: CASGLVLGGNEKLFF
CDR3nt: TGTGCTAGTGGTTTGGTACTGGGTGGGAATGAAAAACTGTTTTTT

d_gene: -
abundance: -
len: 12
j_gene: TRBJ1-1
v_gene: TRBV2
CDR3aa: CASSRVGTEAFF
CDR3nt: TGTGCCAGCAGCCGAGTGGGCACTGAAGCTTTCTTT

d_gene: TRBD1
abundance: -
len: 16
j_gene: TRBJ1-1
v_gene: TRBV27
CDR3aa: CASSLYGTVRGTEAFF
CDR3nt: TGTGCCAGCAGTTTATATGGGACCGTCAGGGGGACTGAAGCTTTCTTT

d_gene: TRBD2
abundance: medium-sized
len: 15
j_gene: TRBJ2-3
v_gene: TRBV6-4
CDR3aa: CASSESSGGADTQYF
CDR3nt: TGTGCCAGCAGTGAGTCTAGCGGGGGCGCAGATACGCAGTATTTT

d_gene: TRBD2
abundance: -
len: 16
j_gene: TRBJ2-1
v_gene: TRBV5-1
CDR3aa: CASSHSGGSSYNEQFF
CDR3nt: TGCGCCAGCAGCCATTCCGGGGGGAGCTCCTACAATGAGCAGTTCTTC

d_gene: TRBD1
abundance: -
len: 18
j_gene: TRBJ1-6
v_gene: TRBV5-7
CDR3aa: CASSLEVYDRVVNSPLHF
CDR3nt: TGTGCCAGCAGCTTGGAGGTGTATGACAGGGTCGTTAATTCACCCCTCCACTTT

d_gene: TRBD2
abundance: -
len: 16
j_gene: TRBJ2-3
v_gene: TRBV14
CDR3aa: CASSLSRGVGTDTQYF
CDR3nt: TGTGCCAGCAGCCTCTCGCGGGGGGTAGGGACAGATACGCAGTATTTT

d_gene: -
abundance: -
len: 14
j_gene: TRBJ1-2
v_gene: TRBV18
CDR3aa: CASSPLQEGDGYTF
CDR3nt: TGTGCCAGCTCACCATTACAGGAAGGCGATGGCTACACCTTC

d_gene: -
abundance: -
len: 13
j_gene: TRBJ1-2
v_gene: TRBV4-2
CDR3aa: CASSQDLTYGYTF
CDR3nt: TGTGCCAGCAGCCAAGATCTAACATATGGCTACACCTTC

d_gene: TRBD1
abundance: -
len: 16
j_gene: TRBJ1-4
v_gene: TRBV6-6
CDR3aa: CASRKNAGTGNEKLFF
CDR3nt: TGTGCCAGCAGGAAAAACGCCGGGACAGGGAATGAAAAACTGTTTTTT

d_gene: TRBD1
abundance: -
len: 13
j_gene: TRBJ2-2
v_gene: TRBV10-1
CDR3aa: CASRRTGAGELFF
CDR3nt: TGCGCCAGCAGACGGACAGGGGCCGGGGAGCTGTTTTTT

d_gene: -
abundance: -
len: 15
j_gene: TRBJ1-5
v_gene: TRBV12-2
CDR3aa: CASRLARGPDQPQHF
CDR3nt: TGTGCAAGTCGCTTAGCAAGGGGGCCGGATCAGCCCCAGCATTTT

d_gene: -
abundance: -
len: 13
j_gene: TRBJ2-7
v_gene: TRBV18
CDR3aa: CASSPVVRNEQYF
CDR3nt: TGTGCCAGCTCACCAGTCGTGCGGAACGAGCAGTACTTC

d_gene: -
abundance: -
len: 15
j_gene: TRBJ1-2
v_gene: TRBV11-1
CDR3aa: CASSLDHRLPYGYTF
CDR3nt: TGTGCCAGCAGCTTAGACCACCGATTGCCCTATGGCTACACCTTC

d_gene: -
abundance: -
len: 12
j_gene: TRBJ2-5
v_gene: TRBV10-3
CDR3aa: CAISERKETQYF
CDR3nt: TGTGCCATCAGTGAGCGTAAAGAGACCCAGTACTTC

d_gene: -
abundance: -
len: 11
j_gene: TRBJ2-7
v_gene: TRBV2
CDR3aa: CASSPIGGPYF
CDR3nt: TGTGCCAGCAGCCCTATTGGGGGTCCGTACTTC

d_gene: TRBD1
abundance: -
len: 14
j_gene: TRBJ1-2
v_gene: TRBV5-8
CDR3aa: CASRFQGANYGYTF
CDR3nt: TGTGCCAGCAGATTTCAGGGGGCGAACTATGGCTACACCTTC

d_gene: -
abundance: -
len: 15
j_gene: TRBJ1-6
v_gene: TRBV4-1
CDR3aa: CASSQTGVYNSPLHF
CDR3nt: TGCGCCAGCAGCCAAACGGGGGTATATAATTCACCCCTCCACTTT

d_gene: TRBD1
abundance: -
len: 15
j_gene: TRBJ1-4
v_gene: TRBV6-5
CDR3aa: CASSYTTGRREKLFF
CDR3nt: TGTGCCAGCAGTTACACGACAGGGCGTCGAGAAAAACTGTTTTTT

d_gene: TRBD1
abundance: -
len: 14
j_gene: TRBJ2-3
v_gene: TRBV9
CDR3aa: CASSVDRVSDTQYF
CDR3nt: TGTGCCAGCAGCGTGGACAGGGTATCAGATACGCAGTATTTT

d_gene: -
abundance: few
len: 16
j_gene: TRBJ1-2
v_gene: TRBV9
CDR3aa: CASSVANGGGNYGYTF
CDR3nt: TGTGCCAGCAGCGTTGCTAATGGTGGCGGTAACTATGGCTACACCTTC

d_gene: -
abundance: few
len: 14
j_gene: TRBJ1-3
v_gene: TRBV10-3
CDR3aa: CAISDSPPINTIYF
CDR3nt: TGTGCCATCAGTGACTCACCCCCAATAAACACCATATATTTT

d_gene: -
abundance: -
len: 15
j_gene: TRBJ1-5
v_gene: TRBV9
CDR3aa: CASSAGSDSNQPQHF
CDR3nt: TGTGCCAGCAGCGCGGGATCCGATAGCAATCAGCCCCAGCATTTT

d_gene: -
abundance: -
len: 14
j_gene: TRBJ2-7
v_gene: TRBV19
CDR3aa: CASSVRDGSYEQYF
CDR3nt: TGTGCCAGTAGTGTCCGGGACGGCTCCTACGAGCAGTACTTC

d_gene: -
abundance: -
len: 17
j_gene: TRBJ2-1
v_gene: TRBV7-8
CDR3aa: CASSLVEETSSYNEQFF
CDR3nt: TGTGCCAGCAGCTTAGTGGAGGAGACTTCCTCCTACAATGAGCAGTTCTTC

d_gene: TRBD1
abundance: -
len: 16
j_gene: TRBJ1-5
v_gene: TRBV18
CDR3aa: CASSPAGTGTLQPQHF
CDR3nt: TGTGCCAGCTCACCGGCCGGGACAGGGACCCTCCAGCCCCAGCATTTT

d_gene: -
abundance: -
len: 13
j_gene: TRBJ2-5
v_gene: TRBV10-2
CDR3aa: CASSEGQRETQYF
CDR3nt: TGCGCCAGCAGTGAGGGGCAGAGAGAGACCCAGTACTTC

d_gene: -
abundance: -
len: 15
j_gene: TRBJ1-2
v_gene: TRBV2
CDR3aa: CASSEWRRLFYGYTF
CDR3nt: TGTGCCAGCAGTGAATGGAGAAGGCTCTTCTATGGCTACACCTTC

d_gene: -
abundance: -
len: 13
j_gene: TRBJ1-1
v_gene: TRBV27
CDR3aa: CASTSDKNTEAFF
CDR3nt: TGTGCCAGCACCTCGGACAAGAACACTGAAGCTTTCTTT

d_gene: -
abundance: -
len: 14
j_gene: TRBJ1-1
v_gene: TRBV5-1
CDR3aa: CASGGGPPNTEAFF
CDR3nt: TGCGCCAGCGGAGGGGGGCCGCCGAACACTGAAGCTTTCTTT

d_gene: -
abundance: -
len: 19
j_gene: TRBJ2-5
v_gene: TRBV4-3
CDR3aa: CASSQGETRASGYVETQYF
CDR3nt: TGCGCCAGCAGCCAAGGCGAAACGAGAGCTTCGGGGTACGTAGAGACCCAGTACTTC

d_gene: TRBD2
abundance: -
len: 14
j_gene: TRBJ2-5
v_gene: TRBV10-3
CDR3aa: CAISERGGQETQYF
CDR3nt: TGTGCCATCAGTGAGCGGGGGGGCCAAGAGACCCAGTACTTC